This TCR beta chain originates from a study of siplizumab effects on memory and regulatory T cells. Study-level points and caveats: The Treg-derived share of mappable alloreactive CD4+ clones averaged roughly 69% with siplizumab and roughly 28% in controls.

Remarks on this clone: Its antigen remains unidentified.

There are 17 residues in the CDR3. V lost 3 bases to trimming and J lost 3 bases, with 16 bases between them. Germline CDR1 and CDR2: SGDLS and YYNGEE. Sequencing was performed with immunoSEQ multiplex PCR; in TCRdb, only in-frame clones are kept and a portion is missing. The data contain around 110,000 clones, approximately 94% of them singletons. The chain recombines TRBV9 with TRBJ2-6, with D perhaps TRBD1 (5 bases). The clonotype comes from a human donor in good health. The specimen sequenced was non-Treg CD4+ T cells sorted from blood. CDR3 DNA sequence: TGTGCCAGCAGCGCGTCTATTACAGGTTTTGGGGCCAACGTCCTGACTTTC. Translated: CASSASITGFGANVLTF.